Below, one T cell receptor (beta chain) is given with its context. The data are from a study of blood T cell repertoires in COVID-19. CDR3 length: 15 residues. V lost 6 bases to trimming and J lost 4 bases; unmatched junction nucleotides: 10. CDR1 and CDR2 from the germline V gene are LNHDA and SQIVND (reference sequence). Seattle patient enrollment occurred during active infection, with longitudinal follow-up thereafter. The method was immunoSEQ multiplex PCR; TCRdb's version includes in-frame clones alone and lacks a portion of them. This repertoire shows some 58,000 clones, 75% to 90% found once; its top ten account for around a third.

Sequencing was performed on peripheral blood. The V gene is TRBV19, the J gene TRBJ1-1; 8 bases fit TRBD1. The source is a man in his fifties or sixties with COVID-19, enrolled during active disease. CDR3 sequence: CASRNRGTVSTEAFF. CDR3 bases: TGTGCCAGTAGGAACAGGGGGACGGTGAGCACTGAAGCTTTCTTT. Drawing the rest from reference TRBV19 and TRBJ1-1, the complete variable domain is DGGITQSPKYLFRKEGQNVTLSCEQNLNHDAMYWYRQDPGQGLRLIYYSQIVNDFQKGDIAEGYSVSREKKESFPLTVTSAQKNPTAFYLCASRNRGTVSTEAFFGQGTRLTVV.